This entry features one T cell receptor (beta chain) sequence. This clone was detected only once. What this receptor recognizes is not known. No quality values exist for individual bases; no much larger clone is one base distant. The sample has other DNA sequences that encode this CDR3 too. Deletion took 1 base off V and 7 bases off J, with a span of 8 bases between the germline ends. CDR1 and CDR2 are drawn from the germline V gene (reference sequence): SEHNR, FQNEAQ. The CDR3 sequence holds 13 residues, the cysteine and phenylalanine included. Only the CDR3 DNA is retained, 39 bases long and in frame from the first base. TCR CDR3 regions were amplified from genomic DNA by multiplex PCR using the deep immunoSEQ assay. Genomic DNA extracted from each cell subset was distributed evenly over all wells of several immunoSEQ 96-well plates, and each plate served as one replicate. For sorted subsets, each replicate PCR was loaded with roughly 190 ng genomic DNA, equivalent to 25,000 to 35,000 T cell genomes. Purified libraries were quantified with a Qubit 3.0 fluorometer, sized on a Bioanalyzer 2100, and re-quantified with the KAPA Library Quantification kit. Every immunoSEQ 96-well plate was sequenced on a separate single-read 150-cycle Illumina NextSeq 550 flow cell. As for the authors' bioinformatics: The immunoSEQ output contained only junctional sequences without quality scores, so filtering could not match that applied to full-length reads. Sequences were annotated with PyIR, a Python wrapper for IgBLAST v1.9, and V/J genes and CDR3 were assigned using IMGT germline references. Reads were removed for weak V/J assignments (E-value above 1e-6), missing CDR3, stop codons, out-of-frame junctions, or ambiguous translated residues. V3J clonotypes were defined as sequences sharing the same inferred V gene, J gene, and CDR3 amino acid sequence. The percentage overlap between two repertoires was calculated by dividing the number of shared unique clonotypes by the size of the smaller repertoire. Richness of each repertoire was evaluated using RTK rarefaction, the Chao1 estimator, and Recon v2.1 estimates of unobserved clonotypes. Generation probabilities were computed with OLGA for all TCRbeta clonotypes obtained by the gDNA method from several donors. TCRdb took over this immuneACCESS table, retaining in-frame rearrangements with V and J assigned. Such tables are incomplete; in checked studies, under half of the missing clones stem from an unresolved V gene, and the remainder is unexplained. The D gene and trimming were derived from the DNA, and the V and J assignments and clone size from that table. The sample profile shows fewer than 700,000 clones; around 96% of them were found once. The ten largest clones add up to over 0.1% of the sample.

The data were obtained in a study of shared clonotypes between healthy human individuals (TCRdb year 2020). In the study overall: A few men and a couple of women, aged 18 to 49 years, made up the cohort. For each donor, CD4 naive and CD4 memory were each given three plates, CD8 naive was given two plates, and CD8 memory was given one plate. Blood TCR repertoires of roughly 5 healthy adults were deeply sequenced to estimate repertoire size and the extent of clonotype sharing between individuals. To increase sequencing depth and limit assay-specific biases, TCR repertoire library preparation and sequencing were carried out by different laboratories using diverse techniques. Leukapheresis yielded between about 0.94 and 8.9 billion PBMCs per donor.

CD8 naive samples were obtained by positive selection for CCR7 among CD45RO-negative cells, yielding a CD45RA+CCR7+ population from which TemRA cells were excluded. The donors were healthy, HIV-negative adults who had no recently reported acute infections or vaccinations. All donors were Caucasian adults living in Nashville, Tennessee, USA. Blood was obtained by leukapheresis, after which PBMCs were separated by Ficoll-Histopaque density gradient centrifugation and cryopreserved in liquid nitrogen vapor phase. Analytical flow cytometry was used to check the purity and quantity of each magnetically sorted T cell population. From each sorted fraction, genomic DNA was isolated and quantified by UV absorbance on a Nanodrop 2000c. Study-wide findings and limitations: Incomplete sequencing was indicated by rarefaction of sorted-subset datasets, despite the large sequencing depth. Naive subsets generally had larger estimated clonotype richness than memory subsets did. The small number of donors limited the genetic and exposure-history diversity represented. Pairwise subsampling led to the expectation that sequencing depth would affect the degree of clonotype sharing among donors. Sampling was restricted to blood, and TCR repertoires in tissue are likely to differ from TCR repertoires in blood. Higher generation probabilities were observed for clonotypes shared by all four sorted-subset donors than for non-shared clonotypes. Across four donors, around 5% of naive CD4, more than 3% of naive CD8, approximately 2.5% of memory CD4, and 0.4% to 0.45% of memory CD8 clonotypes were shared.

This receptor was taken from a woman under 40 in good health. Sequenced sample: naive CD8+ T cells sorted from blood. The cell subset or site label on this specimen signifies: CD45RA+CCR7+. Recombination joined TRBV7-9 with TRBJ1-5; the D gene is unclear. CDR3 loop: CASSLGGGQPQHF. The nucleotide sequence reads TGTGCCAGCAGCTTAGGGGGAGGGCAGCCCCAGCATTTT.